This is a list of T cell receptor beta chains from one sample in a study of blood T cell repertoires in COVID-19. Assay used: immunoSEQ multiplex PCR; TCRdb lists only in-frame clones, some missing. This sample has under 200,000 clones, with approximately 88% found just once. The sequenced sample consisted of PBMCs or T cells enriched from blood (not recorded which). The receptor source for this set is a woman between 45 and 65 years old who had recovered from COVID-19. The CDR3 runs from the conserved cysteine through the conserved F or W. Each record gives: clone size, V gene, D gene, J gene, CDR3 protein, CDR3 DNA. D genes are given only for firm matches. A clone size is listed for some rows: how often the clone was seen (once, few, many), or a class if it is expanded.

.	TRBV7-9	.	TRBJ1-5	CASSPGNQPQHF	TGTGCCAGCAGCCCGGGTAATCAGCCCCAGCATTTT
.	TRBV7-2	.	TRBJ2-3	CASSPFTDTQYF	TGTGCCAGCAGCCCCTTCACAGATACGCAGTATTTT
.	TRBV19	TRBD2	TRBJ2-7	CASSMLASGGLTYEQYF	TGTGCCAGTAGTATGTTGGCTAGCGGGGGCCTCACCTACGAGCAGTACTTC
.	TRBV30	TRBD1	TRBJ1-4	CAWRGDRNNEKLFF	TGTGCCTGGAGGGGGGACAGAAACAATGAAAAACTGTTTTTT
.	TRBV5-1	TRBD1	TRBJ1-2	CASSPIPTGGTNYGYTF	TGCGCCAGCAGCCCCATCCCCACAGGGGGGACTAACTATGGCTACACCTTC
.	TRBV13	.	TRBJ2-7	CASSPAKGEQYF	TGTGCCAGCAGCCCAGCGAAGGGGGAGCAGTACTTC
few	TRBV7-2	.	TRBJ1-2	CASISKPGMEGYTF	TGTGCCAGCATCTCGAAACCAGGGATGGAAGGCTACACCTTC
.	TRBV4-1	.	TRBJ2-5	CASSQDRGEGETQYF	TGCGCCAGCAGCCAAGACCGGGGAGAAGGAGAGACCCAGTACTTC
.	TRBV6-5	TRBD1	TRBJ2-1	CASRDRGRNEQFF	TGTGCCAGCAGGGACAGGGGGCGCAATGAGCAGTTCTTC
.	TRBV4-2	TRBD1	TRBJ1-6	CASSQLTGGDSPLHF	TGTGCCAGCAGCCAACTGACAGGGGGCGATTCACCCCTCCACTTT
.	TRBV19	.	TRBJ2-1	CASSIYRTLFF	TGTGCCAGTAGTATATATCGGACATTGTTCTTC
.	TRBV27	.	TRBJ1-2	CASGMQGKNGYTF	TGTGCCAGCGGGATGCAGGGGAAAAATGGCTACACCTTC